The clone carrying this T cell receptor (beta chain) has a handful of counts. These data come from a study of Graves' ophthalmopathy and Graves' hyperthyroidism. Study summary: A follow-up of 18 months without ophthalmopathy meant that hyperthyroidism was stable.

Transcripts of RNA were the source for amplifying TCR beta CDR3 regions. After a first-round RT-PCR with HTBI primers, a second-round multiplex PCR was run. TCRdb passed the multiplex PCR reads through MiXCR, listing each CDR3 protein once. The data show about 1.2 million distinct CDR3 sequences, around a third seen once. Per the germline V gene, CDR1 is SGDLS and CDR2 is YYNGEE. The CDR3 is 16 amino acids. V was clipped by 0 bases and J by 5 bases; unmatched bases: 7. The TCR was taken from an adult man with Graves' hyperthyroidism. Source material: peripheral blood or thyroid tissue (not recorded which). V and J are TRBV9 and TRBJ2-2, with 7 bases that match TRBD2. The CDR3 sequence is CASSVGSSGTTGELFF. The CDR3 DNA follows: TGTGCCAGCAGCGTAGGATCTAGCGGCACGACCGGGGAGCTGTTTTTT.